These 5 T cell receptor beta chains came from one sample sequenced in a study of metastatic and nonmetastatic thyroid tumors (dated by TCRdb to the early 2020s). Libraries were prepared through PCR. The reads were generated on an Illumina HiSeq 4000. TCRdb ran its own pipeline on the public reads, namely fastp trimming at Q25 and MiXCR clone calling, and kept in-frame beta chains. The sample data list about 18,000 clones, and 34% of these were observed just once. The ten top clones hold over 8% of the sample. None of the patients had been given any treatment before thyroid surgery. Sample: tumor tissue. The receptors come from a male donor with papillary thyroid cancer or a benign thyroid nodule (not recorded which). Some clones in this sample may be carry-over from other donors' samples.

The CDR3 sequence is CASSLSGGLSYEQYF. CDR3 DNA: TGTGCCAGCAGCTTAAGCGGGGGGCTCTCCTACGAGCAGTACTTC. This chain joins TRBV7-6 and TRBJ2-7, with TRBD2 matching over 9 bases. Losses at the gene ends were 2 bases for V and 0 bases for J; bases not matched to a gene: 2. The germline CDR1 and CDR2 sequences are SGHVS and FNYEAQ. The CDR3 is made up of 15 amino acids.

J is TRBJ2-1 and V is TRBV11-2, with D possibly TRBD1 on 5 matching bases. This CDR3 comprises 17 residues. The ends were cut back, 4 bases at V and 1 base at J, with 17 bases in the middle. CDR1 is SGHAT, CDR2 FQNNGV, per germline. The CDR3 region is CASSSQTVRMSYNEQFF. The CDR3 nucleotides are TGTGCCAGCAGCTCCCAGACAGTACGGATGTCCTACAATGAGCAGTTCTTC.

Sample share makes this clone medium-sized. The genes are TRBV25-1 and TRBJ1-2, with 7 bases matching TRBD1. The V and J ends lost 4 bases and 5 bases, in that order; junction bases with no gene match: 1. The CDR3 runs 12 residues. Germline lookup yields CDR1 MGHDK and CDR2 SYGVNS. CDR3 sequence reads: CASSVQGYGYTF. Written as DNA, the CDR3 is TGTGCCAGCAGTGTACAGGGGTATGGCTACACCTTC.

This sequence joins TRBV5-1 and TRBJ1-1, with no clear D. V dropped 0 bases and J dropped 0 bases, with 6 bases sitting between them. Germline CDR1 is SGHRS and CDR2 is YFSETQ. CDR3 length equals 14 residues. CDR3 sequence: CASSLGPLNTEAFF. CDR3 nucleotide sequence: TGCGCCAGCAGCTTGGGACCGTTGAACACTGAAGCTTTCTTT.

In this sample, this clone is medium-sized. This chain connects TRBV27 to TRBJ1-3; D uncertain. Per the germline V gene, CDR1 is MNHEY and CDR2 is SMNVEV (reference sequence). The CDR3 consists of 16 residues. V was shortened by 5 bases and J by 0 bases, with 14 bases between the two germline ends. In DNA, the CDR3 is TGTGCCAGCAGTCCCCGACAAGGGCGCTCTGGAAACACCATATATTTT. It encodes CASSPRQGRSGNTIYF.